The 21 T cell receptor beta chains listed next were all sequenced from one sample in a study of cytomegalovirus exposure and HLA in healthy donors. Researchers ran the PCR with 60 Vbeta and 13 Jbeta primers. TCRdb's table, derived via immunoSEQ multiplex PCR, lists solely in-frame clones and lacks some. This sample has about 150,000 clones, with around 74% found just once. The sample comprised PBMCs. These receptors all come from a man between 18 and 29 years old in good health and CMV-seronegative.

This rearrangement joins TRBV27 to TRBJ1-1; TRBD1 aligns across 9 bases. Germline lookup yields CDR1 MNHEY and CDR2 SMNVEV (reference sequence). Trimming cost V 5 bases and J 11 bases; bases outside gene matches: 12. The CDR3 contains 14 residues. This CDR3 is CASSSTGGAGTAFF. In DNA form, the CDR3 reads TGTGCCAGCAGTAGCACAGGGGGCGCGGGGACGGCTTTCTTT.

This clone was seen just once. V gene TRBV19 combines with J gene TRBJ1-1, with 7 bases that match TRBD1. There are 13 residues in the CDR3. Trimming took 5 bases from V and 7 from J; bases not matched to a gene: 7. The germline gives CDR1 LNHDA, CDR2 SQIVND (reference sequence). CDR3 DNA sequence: TGTGCCAGTAGTCTCCTTTGGGACAGTGAAGCTTTCTTT. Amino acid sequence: CASSLLWDSEAFF.

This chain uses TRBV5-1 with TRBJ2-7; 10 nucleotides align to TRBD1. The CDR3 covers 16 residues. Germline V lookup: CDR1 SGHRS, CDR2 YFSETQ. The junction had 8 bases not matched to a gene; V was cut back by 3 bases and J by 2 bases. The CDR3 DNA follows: TGCGCCAGCAGCTGGGCAGGGACAGGGGCCACCTACGAGCAGTACTTC. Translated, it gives CASSWAGTGATYEQYF.

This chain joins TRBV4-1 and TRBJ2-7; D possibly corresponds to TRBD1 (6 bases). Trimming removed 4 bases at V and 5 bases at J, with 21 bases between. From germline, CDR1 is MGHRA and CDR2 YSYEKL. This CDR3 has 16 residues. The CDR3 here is CASSRRVQGMNHEQYF. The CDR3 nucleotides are TGCGCCAGCAGCCGAAGGGTACAGGGAATGAACCACGAGCAGTACTTC.

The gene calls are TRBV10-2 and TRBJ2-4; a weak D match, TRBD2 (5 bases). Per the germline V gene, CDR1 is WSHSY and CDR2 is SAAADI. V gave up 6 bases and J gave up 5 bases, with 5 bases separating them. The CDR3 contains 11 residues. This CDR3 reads CASRRENIQYF. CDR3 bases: TGCGCCAGCAGGAGGGAAAACATTCAGTACTTC.

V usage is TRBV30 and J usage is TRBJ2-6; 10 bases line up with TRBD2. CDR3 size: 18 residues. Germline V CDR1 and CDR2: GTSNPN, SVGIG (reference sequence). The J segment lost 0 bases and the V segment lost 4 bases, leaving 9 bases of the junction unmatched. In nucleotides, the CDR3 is TGTGCCTGGACTGAAGGGACTAGCGCAAACTCTGGGGCCAACGTCCTGACTTTC. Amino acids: CAWTEGTSANSGANVLTF.

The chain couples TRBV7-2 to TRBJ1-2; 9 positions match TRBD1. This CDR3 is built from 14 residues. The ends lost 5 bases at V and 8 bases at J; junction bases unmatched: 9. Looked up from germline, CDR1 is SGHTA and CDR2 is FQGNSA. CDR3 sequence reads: CASSPTGGATGYTF. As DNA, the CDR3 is TGTGCCAGCAGCCCAACAGGGGGCGCGACGGGCTACACCTTC.

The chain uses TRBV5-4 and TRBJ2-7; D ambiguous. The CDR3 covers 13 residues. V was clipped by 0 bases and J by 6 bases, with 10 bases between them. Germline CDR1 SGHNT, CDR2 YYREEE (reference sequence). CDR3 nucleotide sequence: TGTGCCAGCAGCTTGGCCTCAGGATCCGAGCAGTACTTC. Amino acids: CASSLASGSEQYF.

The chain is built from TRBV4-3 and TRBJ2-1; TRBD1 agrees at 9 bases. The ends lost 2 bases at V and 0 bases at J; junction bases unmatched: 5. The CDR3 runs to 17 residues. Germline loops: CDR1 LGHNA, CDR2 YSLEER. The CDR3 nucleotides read TGCGCCAGCAGCCAAACCCCGGGACAGGGCTCCTACAATGAGCAGTTCTTC. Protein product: CASSQTPGQGSYNEQFF.

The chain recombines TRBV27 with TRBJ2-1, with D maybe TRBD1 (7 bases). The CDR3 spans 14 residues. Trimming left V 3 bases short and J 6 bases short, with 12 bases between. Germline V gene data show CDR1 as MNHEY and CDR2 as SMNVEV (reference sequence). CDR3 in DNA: TGTGCCAGCAGTTTCAGGGGGGAGATCAATGAGCAGTTCTTC. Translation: CASSFRGEINEQFF.

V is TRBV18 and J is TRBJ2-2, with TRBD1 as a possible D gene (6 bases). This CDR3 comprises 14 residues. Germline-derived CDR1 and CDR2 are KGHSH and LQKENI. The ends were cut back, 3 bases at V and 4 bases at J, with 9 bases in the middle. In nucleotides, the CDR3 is TGTGCCAGCTCACCCTGGACAGCCACCGGGGAGCTGTTTTTT. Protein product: CASSPWTATGELFF. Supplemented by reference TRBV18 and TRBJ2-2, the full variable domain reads NAGVMQNPRHLVRRRGQEARLRCSPMKGHSHVYWYRQLPEEGLKFMVYLQKENIIDESGMPKERFSAEFPKEGPSILRIQQVVRGDSAAYFCASSPWTATGELFFGEGSRLTVL.

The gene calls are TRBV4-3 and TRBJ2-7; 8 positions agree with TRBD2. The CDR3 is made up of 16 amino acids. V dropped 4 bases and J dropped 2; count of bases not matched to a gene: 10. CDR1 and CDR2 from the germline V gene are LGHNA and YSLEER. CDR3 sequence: CASSRFFSGGPYEQYF. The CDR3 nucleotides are TGCGCCAGCAGCCGTTTTTTCAGCGGGGGACCCTACGAGCAGTACTTC.

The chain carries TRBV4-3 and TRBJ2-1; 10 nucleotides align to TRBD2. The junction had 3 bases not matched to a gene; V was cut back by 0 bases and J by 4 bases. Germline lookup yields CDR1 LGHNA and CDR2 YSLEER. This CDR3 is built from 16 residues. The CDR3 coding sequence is TGCGCCAGCAGCCAAGATACTAGCGGGAAATACAATGAGCAGTTCTTC. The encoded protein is CASSQDTSGKYNEQFF.

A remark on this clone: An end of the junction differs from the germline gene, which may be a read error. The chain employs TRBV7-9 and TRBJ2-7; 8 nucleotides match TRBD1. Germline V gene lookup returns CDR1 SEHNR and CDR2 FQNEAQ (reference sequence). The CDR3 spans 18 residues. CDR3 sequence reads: CSSSPLDPGQGELGEQYF. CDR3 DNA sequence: TGTTCCAGCAGCCCCCTAGACCCCGGACAGGGAGAGTTGGGCGAGCAGTACTTC. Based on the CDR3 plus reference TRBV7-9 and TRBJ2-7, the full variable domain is DTGVSQNPRHKITKRGQNVTFRCDPISEHNRLYWYRQTLGQGPEFLTYFQNEAQLEKSRLLSDRFSAERPKGSFSTLEIQRTEQGDSAMYLCSSSPLDPGQGELGEQYFGPGTRLTVT.

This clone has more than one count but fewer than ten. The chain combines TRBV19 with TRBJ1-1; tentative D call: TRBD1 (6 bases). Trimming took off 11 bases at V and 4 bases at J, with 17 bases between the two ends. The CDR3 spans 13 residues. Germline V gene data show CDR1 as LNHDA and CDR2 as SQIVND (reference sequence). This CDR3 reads CAVYGSGVTEAFF. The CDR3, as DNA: TGTGCCGTATACGGTTCAGGGGTCACTGAAGCTTTCTTT.

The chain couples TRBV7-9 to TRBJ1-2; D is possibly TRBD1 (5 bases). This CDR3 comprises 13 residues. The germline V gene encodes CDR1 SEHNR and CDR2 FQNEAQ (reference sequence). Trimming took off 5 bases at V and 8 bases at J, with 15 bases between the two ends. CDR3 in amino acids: CASSLGQYSGYTF. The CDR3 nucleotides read TGTGCCAGCAGCCTGGGGCAGTATAGCGGCTACACCTTC.

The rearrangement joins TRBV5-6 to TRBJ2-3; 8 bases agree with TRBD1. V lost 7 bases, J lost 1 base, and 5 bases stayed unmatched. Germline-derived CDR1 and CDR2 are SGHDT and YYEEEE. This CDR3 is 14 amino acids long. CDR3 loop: CASRDRTRTDTQYF. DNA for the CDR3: TGTGCCAGCCGGGACAGGACCCGCACAGATACGCAGTATTTT.

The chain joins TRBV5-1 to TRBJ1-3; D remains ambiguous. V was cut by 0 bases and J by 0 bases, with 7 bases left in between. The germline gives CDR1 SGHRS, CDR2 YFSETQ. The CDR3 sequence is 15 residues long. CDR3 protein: CASSLVGSSGNTIYF. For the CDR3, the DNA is TGCGCCAGCAGCTTGGTGGGCAGCTCTGGAAACACCATATATTTT.

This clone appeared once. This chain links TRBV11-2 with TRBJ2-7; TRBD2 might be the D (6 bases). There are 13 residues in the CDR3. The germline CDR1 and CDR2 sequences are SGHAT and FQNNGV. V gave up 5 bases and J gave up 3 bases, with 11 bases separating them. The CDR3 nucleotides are TGTGCCAGCAGCCTGGGACTTCTCTACGAGCAGTACTTC. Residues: CASSLGLLYEQYF.

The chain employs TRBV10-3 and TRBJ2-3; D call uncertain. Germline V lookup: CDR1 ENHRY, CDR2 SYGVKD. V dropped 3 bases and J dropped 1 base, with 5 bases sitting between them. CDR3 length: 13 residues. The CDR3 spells CAISDEGTDTQYF. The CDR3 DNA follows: TGTGCCATCAGTGATGAGGGCACAGATACGCAGTATTTT.

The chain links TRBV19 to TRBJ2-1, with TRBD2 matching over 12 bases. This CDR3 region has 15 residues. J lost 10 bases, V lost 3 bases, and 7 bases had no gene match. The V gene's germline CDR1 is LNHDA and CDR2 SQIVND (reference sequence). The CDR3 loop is CASSMLTTSGGEQFF. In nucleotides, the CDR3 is TGTGCCAGTAGTATGCTTACTACTAGCGGGGGGGAGCAGTTCTTC.